In its sample, the clone carrying this TCR beta chain was seen many times. The library gave individual cDNA molecules unique molecular identifiers. TCRdb passed the RACE reads through MiXCR, listing each CDR3 protein once. The table records approximately 57,000 distinct CDR3 sequences, around 10% of them present only once. The data originate from a study of human T cells and chemical hapten exposure. Noted time point: pre-sensitization, week 0. The treatment: therapeutic diphenylcyclopropenone sensitization with weekly scalp DPC. Each donor was an alopecia patient between 18 and 70 years of age who qualified for DPC. The origin of this receptor is a man in his forties with alopecia areata. Some clones in this sample may be carry-over from other donors' samples. The sequencing here drew on whole blood, taken in connection with sensitization to the hapten diphenylcyclopropenone (DPC).

The DNA for the CDR3 is TGTGCCAGCAGTTCACAGGACTATGGCTACACCTTC. Amino acids: CASSSQDYGYTF. This chain joins TRBV27 and TRBJ1-2, with a tentative D call TRBD1 (5 bases). The ends were cut back, 4 bases at V and 3 bases at J, with 6 bases in the middle. The CDR3 has 12 residues. Germline loops: CDR1 MNHEY, CDR2 SMNVEV (reference sequence).